These T cell receptor beta chains were read from a single sample in a study of a mutant IDH1 vaccine in newly diagnosed glioma. Antigens of these TCRs are unknown. The repertoire was sequenced with immunoSEQ multiplex PCR; TCRdb's copy has only in-frame clones and lacks some. The table has around 55,000 clones, roughly 80% seen once; the top ten hold more than 5%. The sample here was PBMCs, taken from a glioma patient whose treatment included an IDH1 peptide vaccine. Every receptor here comes from a man aged 35 to 55 with glioma. The CDR3 runs from the conserved cysteine through the conserved F or W. Fields, in order: J gene, D gene, V gene, CDR3 length, clone size, CDR3 DNA, CDR3 protein. A D gene is named only where the DNA matches it firmly. A clone size is listed for some rows: how often the clone was seen (once, few, many), or a class if it is expanded.

j_call: TRBJ1-1
d_call: -
v_call: TRBV30
cdr3_length: 13
clone_size: -
cdr3_nt: TGTGCCTGGAGTGTTGGGGGAAACACTGAAGCTTTCTTT
cdr3_aa: CAWSVGGNTEAFF

j_call: TRBJ1-5
d_call: TRBD1
v_call: TRBV5-1
cdr3_length: 15
clone_size: -
cdr3_nt: TGCGCCAGCAGCTTGGGGACAGGGGGCAATCAGCCCCAGCATTTT
cdr3_aa: CASSLGTGGNQPQHF

j_call: TRBJ2-7
d_call: TRBD1
v_call: TRBV30
cdr3_length: 12
clone_size: -
cdr3_nt: TGTGCCTGGGGACAGGGATTCTACGAGCAGTACTTC
cdr3_aa: CAWGQGFYEQYF

j_call: TRBJ1-6
d_call: TRBD1
v_call: TRBV27
cdr3_length: 15
clone_size: once
cdr3_nt: TGTGCCAGCAGTTTTTCGGACAGGGGACACTCACCCCTCCACTTT
cdr3_aa: CASSFSDRGHSPLHF

j_call: TRBJ1-1
d_call: -
v_call: TRBV5-4
cdr3_length: 13
clone_size: few
cdr3_nt: TGTGCCAGCAGAGGGGGGATGAACACTGAAGCTTTCTTT
cdr3_aa: CASRGGMNTEAFF

j_call: TRBJ2-7
d_call: -
v_call: TRBV2
cdr3_length: 12
clone_size: once
cdr3_nt: TGTGCCACCGGGGGCAGTCCTTACGAGCAGTACTTC
cdr3_aa: CATGGSPYEQYF

j_call: TRBJ2-5
d_call: TRBD2
v_call: TRBV29-1
cdr3_length: 13
clone_size: -
cdr3_nt: TGCAGCGGGGGGAGGGGTATACAAGAGACCCAGTACTTC
cdr3_aa: CSGGRGIQETQYF

j_call: TRBJ1-1
d_call: -
v_call: TRBV7-9
cdr3_length: 15
clone_size: -
cdr3_nt: TGTGCCAGCAGCTTAGGGGGAGGCAGGAACACTGAAGCTTTCTTT
cdr3_aa: CASSLGGGRNTEAFF

j_call: TRBJ2-7
d_call: -
v_call: TRBV7-9
cdr3_length: 14
clone_size: -
cdr3_nt: TGTGCCAGCAGCTTAGAATTGACCAGCTACGAGCAGTACTTC
cdr3_aa: CASSLELTSYEQYF

j_call: TRBJ1-2
d_call: -
v_call: TRBV4-1
cdr3_length: 16
clone_size: -
cdr3_nt: TGCGCCAGCAGCCAAGGCCTGGAGGTGGGGATCTATGGCTACACCTTC
cdr3_aa: CASSQGLEVGIYGYTF

j_call: TRBJ2-7
d_call: TRBD1
v_call: TRBV27
cdr3_length: 15
clone_size: -
cdr3_nt: TGTGCCAGCAGTCCCCCGACAGGGAACTCCTACGAGCAGTACTTC
cdr3_aa: CASSPPTGNSYEQYF

j_call: TRBJ2-3
d_call: -
v_call: TRBV30
cdr3_length: 15
clone_size: -
cdr3_nt: TGTGCCTGGGCCACAGGGCCACATACCACAGATACGCAGTATTTT
cdr3_aa: CAWATGPHTTDTQYF

j_call: TRBJ1-5
d_call: -
v_call: TRBV6-5
cdr3_length: 13
clone_size: -
cdr3_nt: TGTGCCAGCAGGGAAAGTAGCAATCAGCCCCAGCATTTT
cdr3_aa: CASRESSNQPQHF